A single TCR beta chain is shown here with its context. This clone occurred once. No antigen is known for it. Per-base quality was not reported, and no clone a single base away is much larger than it. The data belong to a study of graft-versus-host responses after intestinal transplantation (dated by TCRdb to about 2021). The study in broad terms: The transplants that recipients received were multivisceral, liver-intestinal, or isolated intestinal. Every recipient was given anti-thymocyte globulin induction, followed by 2 to 3 years of maintenance tacrolimus and steroids. The cohort enrolled around 23 intestinal transplant recipients including one retransplant, and a few patients lacking pretransplant specimens were excluded. After intestinal transplantation, graft-versus-host and host-versus-graft alloreactive T cell clones were followed in the graft, circulation and bone marrow using bulk TCR-beta CDR3 sequencing. A peak of at least 4% donor T cells among recipient peripheral blood mononuclear cells was the definition used for donor T cell macrochimerism. Instead of going to the commercial service, samples from a few later patients were sequenced in-house on an Illumina MiSeq and processed with MiXCR. To identify alloreactive clones, pre-transplant mixed lymphocyte reaction products were sequenced and then compared with unstimulated pre-transplant donor and recipient T cells.

The CDR3 holds 14 amino acids from the cysteine to the phenylalanine. Only CDR3 DNA is held: 42 bases, read in frame from base 1. Via the germline V gene (reference sequence), CDR1 is SEHNR and CDR2 FQNEAQ. Relative to germline, V is missing 3 bases and J is missing 4 bases, with 5 bases of the junction outside any gene match. Results and caveats for the whole study, not just this receptor: Conclusions were limited by the relatively low number and heterogeneity of intestinal transplant patients. Patients with donor T cell macrochimerism had high GvH to HvG T cell clonal ratios in their allografts. Peak levels of circulating GvH clones were associated with declines in HvG clones early after transplant. GvH clones were detected in recipient bone marrow, and some appeared earlier in ileal mucosa or blood, consistent with an intestinal mucosal origin.

Blood samples were collected up to 4 times in the first month after transplant and then at least monthly when available. The library came from the immunoSEQ multiplex PCR assay. For most patients, genomic DNA was subjected to high-throughput TCR-beta CDR3 sequencing by Adaptive Biotechnologies. Per the authors' processing: Adaptive's ImmunoSEQ software supplied the TCR sequencing data for 18 patients, while MiXCR and VDJtools were used to process a few other patients. Because the origin of CDR3 nucleotide sequences shared between donor and recipient could not be assigned, those sequences were removed. To count as alloreactive, a clone needed at least 2-fold expansion over unstimulated cells and a minimum CFSE-low frequency of 0.002% (template counts) or 0.001% (read counts). A clone was considered mappable if detected in the sequenced pre-transplant spleen, lymph node, or MLR CFSE-low populations of the donor or recipient. Cumulative frequency of alloreactive clones was calculated as a percentage of all sequences weighted by copy number. Imported from immuneACCESS, the table was reduced by TCRdb to in-frame sequences with V and J called. These copies leave out some clones; in studies compared against another copy, an unresolved V gene accounts for under half, and the cause of the remainder is not known. That table gives V, J and clone size, and the DNA gave D and trimming. This sample comprises 43,000 or so clones, just under 95% of them detected only once. Under 7.5% of the sample rests with the top ten.

The receptor's source is a human patient who received an intestinal transplant, so some T cells may come from the graft donor. Recombination connected TRBV7-9 to TRBJ2-7, with 8 bases aligning to TRBD1. This specimen consisted of PBMCs, obtained roughly 860 days after a first intestinal transplant, on the day of a second. The CDR3 reads as follows: CASSFGTGAYEQYF. The DNA reads as follows: TGTGCCAGCAGCTTCGGGACAGGCGCTTACGAGCAGTACTTC.